This entry lists 2 T cell receptor beta chains sequenced from one sample in a study of beta chain features in type 1 diabetes. The isolated RNA, all of it, was reverse transcribed, so expressed TCRB transcripts were what got sequenced. Sequenced by immunoSEQ multiplex PCR; TCRdb stores in-frame clones only, minus some. The table includes 300,000 to 350,000 clones, approximately 8% detected once. Sequenced: central memory CD4+ T cells from blood. Receptors originate from a woman under 30 in good health.

The table lists this clone with many counts. The V call is TRBV18, the J call TRBJ1-3; D is perhaps TRBD1 (5 bases). The V gene lost 6 bases and the J gene lost 4 bases, with 16 bases spanning the gap. CDR1 KGHSH and CDR2 LQKENI come from the germline V gene. The CDR3 spans 15 residues. The CDR3 is CASSRTGTNGNTIYF. DNA for the CDR3: TGTGCCAGCTCGCGTACTGGGACGAACGGAAACACCATATATTTT.

This clone was observed a handful of times. This chain uses TRBV29-1 with TRBJ1-2, with D possibly matching TRBD1 (6 bases). V was trimmed by 7 bases and J by 6 bases, leaving 15 bases between them. Germline CDR1 is SQVTM and CDR2 is ANQGSEA. The CDR3 contains 12 residues. This chain's CDR3 is CSGYRDLDGYTF. CDR3 coding DNA: TGCAGCGGCTACAGGGATCTGGATGGCTACACCTTC.